One and the same sample provided the 30 T cell receptor beta chains below, sequenced in a study of T cell responses to AZD1222 COVID-19 vaccine (dated by TCRdb to the early 2020s). Receptor amplification or capture employed the immunoSEQ multiplex PCR assay. Drawn from immuneACCESS, this table holds only the in-frame rearrangements with V and J called that TCRdb kept. Clones are partly lost; checked studies trace under half to an unresolved V gene and leave the rest unexplained. This sample gives about 45,000 clones in total; 70% to 90% of them show up just once. Around 1.1% of the sample is taken by the ten largest. Sample time point, as interpreted from the label and publication: about 28 days (+/-7) after the second vaccine dose. The sample was peripheral blood, taken 28 days after the second AZD1222 dose. The receptors derive from an adult who received the AZD1222 COVID-19 vaccine.

J is TRBJ2-1 and V is TRBV5-1; 8 nucleotides match TRBD1. Germline CDR1 and CDR2: SGHRS and YFSETQ. This CDR3 comprises 15 residues. V was pared by 2 bases and J by 8 bases, with 9 bases of the junction left unmatched. The CDR3 spells CASSFGTGSLHEQFF. CDR3 DNA: TGCGCCAGCAGCTTCGGGACAGGATCCCTCCATGAGCAGTTCTTC.

The V call is TRBV5-4, the J call TRBJ2-7; 7 positions match TRBD1. Looked up from germline, CDR1 is SGHNT and CDR2 is YYREEE (reference sequence). This CDR3 is 15 amino acids long. Trimming took 4 bases from V and 4 from J; bases not matched to a gene: 11. Here the CDR3 reads CASSITGARGYEQYF. The CDR3 DNA reads as TGTGCCAGCAGCATAACAGGGGCTCGCGGGTACGAGCAGTACTTC.

CDR3 amino acids: CASSLDRGNSPLHF. The CDR3 DNA reads as TGTGCCAGCAGCTTGGACAGGGGCAATTCACCCCTCCACTTT. The chain combines TRBV5-4 with TRBJ1-6; 7 positions match TRBD1. The germline V gene has CDR1 SGHNT and CDR2 YYREEE (reference sequence). J lost 7 bases, V lost 0 bases, and 1 base had no gene match. CDR3 size: 14 residues.

The J gene is TRBJ1-1, the V gene TRBV10-3; a possible D gene is TRBD1 (5 bases). V gave up 0 bases and J gave up 11 bases, with 10 bases separating them. Germline V gene sequence: CDR1 ENHRY, CDR2 SYGVKD. The CDR3 totals 12 residues. CDR3: CAISESGVGAFF. The CDR3 DNA sequence: TGTGCCATCAGTGAGTCGGGGGTAGGGGCTTTCTTT.

This chain connects TRBV4-2 to TRBJ2-3, with TRBD2 matching over 8 bases. V gave up 2 bases and J gave up 1 base; unmatched junction bases: 2. Germline-derived CDR1 and CDR2 are LGHNA and YNFKEQ. This CDR3 spans 15 amino acids. The CDR3 spells CASSQWGLGTDTQYF. CDR3 in DNA: TGTGCCAGCAGCCAATGGGGACTAGGCACAGATACGCAGTATTTT.

The chain joins TRBV27 to TRBJ2-3, with 8 bases identical to TRBD2. The V gene's germline CDR1 is MNHEY and CDR2 SMNVEV (reference sequence). V was pared by 6 bases and J by 2 bases, with 4 bases of the junction left unmatched. The CDR3 has 14 amino acids. In DNA, the CDR3 is TGTGCCAGCAGAAGCGGGAGTCCCACAGATACGCAGTATTTT. The encoded protein is CASRSGSPTDTQYF.

This chain joins TRBV5-8 and TRBJ1-2, with 9 bases lining up with TRBD1. Germline V gives CDR1 SGHTS, CDR2 YDEGEE. V was pared by 0 bases and J by 6 bases, with 3 bases of the junction left unmatched. CDR3 length: 14 residues. CDR3 bases: TGTGCCAGCAGCTTGGGGGACAGGGAACATGGCTACACCTTC. It yields the protein CASSLGDREHGYTF.

The chain links TRBV15 to TRBJ1-6, with 10 bases fitting TRBD1. Per germline, CDR1 LNHNV and CDR2 YYDKDF (reference sequence). CDR3 length: 15 amino acids. The ends lost 5 bases at V and 9 bases at J; junction bases unmatched: 7. CDR3 protein: CATSWTGGSISPLHF. DNA for the CDR3: TGTGCCACCAGCTGGACAGGGGGATCGATTTCACCCCTCCACTTT. Variable domain in full (rest from reference TRBV15 and TRBJ1-6): DAMVIQNPRYQVTQFGKPVTLSCSQTLNHNVMYWYQQKSSQAPKLLFHYYDKDFNNEADTPDNFQSRRPNTSFCFLDIRSPGLGDTAMYLCATSWTGGSISPLHFGNGTRLTVT.

As to this clone: Other DNA sequences within the sample encode an identical CDR3. The chain employs TRBV19 and TRBJ1-2; D is unresolved. The CDR3 contains 14 residues. From germline, CDR1 is LNHDA and CDR2 SQIVND (reference sequence). Trimming took 5 bases from V and 2 from J, leaving 12 bases between them. CDR3 DNA sequence: TGTGCCAGTAGTGAGAGGCGGCTGAACTATGGCTACACCTTC. It yields the protein CASSERRLNYGYTF.

The genes are TRBV28 and TRBJ1-5, with TRBD1 matching over 7 bases. The CDR3 is 20 residues long. Unmatched junction bases numbered 18, after V lost 4 bases and J lost 0 bases. CDR1 MDHEN and CDR2 SYDVKM come from the germline V gene. The CDR3 is CASSSQYGDSLIYSNQPQHF. In DNA, the CDR3 is TGTGCCAGCAGTTCCCAATATGGGGACAGTTTGATATATAGCAATCAGCCCCAGCATTTT.

This clone has a single count. CDR3 loop: CASSWGQVLYGYTF. DNA of the CDR3: TGCGCCAGCAGCTGGGGACAGGTTCTCTATGGCTACACCTTC. The V and J genes are TRBV5-1 and TRBJ1-2; 8 nucleotides agree with TRBD1. The germline gives CDR1 SGHRS, CDR2 YFSETQ. The CDR3 contains 14 residues. With V trimmed by 3 bases and J by 4 bases, 5 bases remained unmatched.

This chain joins TRBV6-2 or TRBV6-3 and TRBJ2-7; no clear D gene. Trimming took off 0 bases at V and 3 bases at J, with 21 bases between the two ends. Germline V gene sequence: CDR1 MNHEY, CDR2 SVGEGT. The CDR3 spans 18 residues. CDR3 nucleotides: TGTGCCAGCAGTTACTCGAAGCGCGTCGGATTTGCGGTCTACGAGCAGTACTTC. This translates into CASSYSKRVGFAVYEQYF.

The rearrangement uses TRBV15 and TRBJ1-3; perhaps TRBD1 as D (5 bases). The CDR3 covers 17 residues. V dropped 2 bases and J dropped 1 base, with 15 bases sitting between them. Germline V gene lookup returns CDR1 LNHNV and CDR2 YYDKDF (reference sequence). The CDR3 protein is CATSRFGAGPSGNTIYF. In DNA, the CDR3 is TGTGCCACCAGCAGATTTGGGGCAGGGCCATCTGGAAACACCATATATTTT.

This chain joins TRBV3-1 (or the pseudogene TRBV3-2) and TRBJ1-2, with a weak D call TRBD1 (6 bases). CDR1 and CDR2 (germline): LGHDT, YNNKEL (reference sequence). CDR3 length equals 13 residues. Deletions cut 4 bases from V and 4 bases from J, with 10 bases between. CDR3 residues: CASSRIQGYGYTF. The CDR3 bases are TGTGCCAGCAGCCGAATACAGGGCTATGGCTACACCTTC.

The gene calls are TRBV7-2 and TRBJ2-3, with 10 bases fitting TRBD2. With V trimmed by 1 base and J by 2 bases, 12 bases remained unmatched. The CDR3 length is 19 residues. Germline V gene sequence: CDR1 SGHTA, CDR2 FQGNSA. The CDR3 sequence: CASSLEPPTSGEATDTQYF. CDR3 in DNA: TGTGCCAGCAGCTTAGAACCGCCAACTAGCGGGGAGGCCACAGATACGCAGTATTTT. The full variable domain, with the rest looked up from reference TRBV7-2 and TRBJ2-3, is GAGVSQSPSNKVTEKGKDVELRCDPISGHTALYWYRQSLGQGLEFLIYFQGNSAPDKSGLPSDRFSAERTGGSVSTLTIQRTQQEDSAVYLCASSLEPPTSGEATDTQYFGPGTRLTVL.

This chain connects TRBV18 to TRBJ1-6; D gene ambiguous. The CDR3 has 14 amino acids. Germline V gene sequence: CDR1 KGHSH, CDR2 LQKENI. Trimming removed 1 base at V and 9 bases at J, with 10 bases between. CDR3 region: CASSPRVGGSPLHF. CDR3 coding DNA: TGTGCCAGCTCACCACGCGTCGGCGGTTCACCCCTCCACTTT.

The rearrangement links TRBV6-2 or TRBV6-3 to TRBJ2-7; D remains unclear. V gave up 0 bases and J gave up 2 bases, with 5 bases separating them. Germline CDR1 and CDR2: MNHEY and SVGEGT. The CDR3 spans 13 residues. The CDR3 DNA reads as TGTGCCAGCAGTTACTCCAACCCCTACGAGCAGTACTTC. It is translated as CASSYSNPYEQYF.

In this sample, this clone turned up once. The V gene is TRBV5-1, the J gene TRBJ2-5; 7 positions match TRBD2. Germline V gene sequence: CDR1 SGHRS, CDR2 YFSETQ. The CDR3 is made up of 15 amino acids. Germline trimming cut 0 bases from V and 5 bases from J; bases unmatched to any gene: 7. CDR3 region: CASSLDAGAWETQYF. DNA for the CDR3: TGCGCCAGCAGCTTGGACGCGGGAGCTTGGGAGACCCAGTACTTC.

J is TRBJ2-3 and V is TRBV24-1, with 8 bases fitting TRBD2. The CDR3 covers 17 residues. From germline, CDR1 is KGHDR and CDR2 SFDVKD. J gave up 4 bases and V 7 bases, and 15 bases lay outside the gene matches. The CDR3: CATSDPREAGGADTQYF. CDR3 DNA: TGTGCCACCAGCGATCCCCGAGAGGCGGGAGGCGCAGATACGCAGTATTTT.

The chain carries TRBV4-2 and TRBJ1-1; unclear D gene. The CDR3 runs to 17 residues. The V end lost 0 bases, the J end lost 0 bases, and 14 bases lay between the germline ends. The germline V gene has CDR1 LGHNA and CDR2 YNFKEQ. The CDR3 nucleotides read TGTGCCAGCAGCCAAGATAGATTCGCAGCAATGAACACTGAAGCTTTCTTT. It encodes CASSQDRFAAMNTEAFF.

V usage is TRBV11-2 and J usage is TRBJ1-5; possible D gene TRBD1, 6 bases. There are 15 residues in the CDR3. Germline values: CDR1 SGHAT, CDR2 FQNNGV. The V end lost 0 bases, the J end lost 3 bases, and 9 bases lay between the germline ends. CDR3 bases: TGTGCCAGCAGCTTAGAAGCAGGGGACAATCAGCCCCAGCATTTT. Its protein product is CASSLEAGDNQPQHF.

The chain recombines TRBV20-1 with TRBJ1-1; D gene uncertain. This CDR3 has 11 residues. Germline V gene lookup returns CDR1 DFQATT and CDR2 SNEGSKA (reference sequence). Trimming left V 3 bases short and J 5 bases short, with 7 bases between. The CDR3 bases are TGCAGTGCTAGTCGGTGGACTGAAGCTTTCTTT. Translated, it gives CSASRWTEAFF.

This clone is a singleton in its sample. The gene calls are TRBV10-3 and TRBJ2-7; D gene ambiguous. CDR1 ENHRY and CDR2 SYGVKD come from the germline V gene. The CDR3 is 14 residues long. The V end was cut by 11 bases, the J end by 0 bases, with 17 bases between. CDR3 DNA: TGTGCCTCCGGGCCCATGGGCGCCTCCTACGAGCAGTACTTC. It specifies CASGPMGASYEQYF.

V and J are TRBV9 and TRBJ1-1, with D perhaps TRBD1 (6 bases). CDR1 SGDLS and CDR2 YYNGEE come from the germline V gene. V was trimmed by 0 bases and J by 1 base, leaving 13 bases between them. CDR3 size: 16 residues. As DNA, the CDR3 is TGTGCCAGCAGCGTAGGACCCCGGACAGAGAACACTGAAGCTTTCTTT. Amino acids: CASSVGPRTENTEAFF.

This clone was picked up one time. This sequence joins TRBV7-7 and TRBJ2-2, with 8 nucleotides matching TRBD1. J was trimmed by 2 bases and V by 5 bases; bases with no gene match: 7. This CDR3 is 16 amino acids long. Germline CDR1 reads SSHAT; CDR2 reads FNYEAQ (reference sequence). The CDR3 protein is CASSGRTGPNTGELFF. CDR3 in DNA: TGTGCCAGCAGCGGGCGGACAGGGCCCAACACCGGGGAGCTGTTTTTT. The full variable domain, rest sourced from reference TRBV7-7 and TRBJ2-2, is GAGVSQSPRYKVTKRGQDVTLRCDPISSHATLYWYQQALGQGPEFLTYFNYEAQPDKSGLPSDRFSAERPEGSISTLTIQRTEQRDSAMYRCASSGRTGPNTGELFFGEGSRLTVL.

The chain joins TRBV7-9 to TRBJ1-3, with D perhaps matching TRBD1 (5 bases). CDR3 size: 16 residues. V was pared by 5 bases and J by 0 bases, with 14 bases between. Per germline, CDR1 SEHNR and CDR2 FQNEAQ (reference sequence). DNA for the CDR3: TGTGCCAGCAGCCAAAGGGGCGGTTCCTCTGGAAACACCATATATTTT. Translation gives CASSQRGGSSGNTIYF. The complete variable domain, with remaining parts taken from reference TRBV7-9 and TRBJ1-3, reads DTGVSQNPRHKITKRGQNVTFRCDPISEHNRLYWYRQTLGQGPEFLTYFQNEAQLEKSRLLSDRFSAERPKGSFSTLEIQRTEQGDSAMYLCASSQRGGSSGNTIYFGEGSWLTVV.

The CDR3 here is CASKETGLAMGTFTDTQYF. DNA for the CDR3: TGTGCCAGTAAAGAGACGGGACTAGCAATGGGGACCTTCACAGATACGCAGTATTTT. This sequence joins TRBV19 and TRBJ2-3; TRBD2 matches at 9 bases. This CDR3 region has 19 residues. Germline assignment: CDR1 LNHDA and CDR2 SQIVND (reference sequence). J gave up 2 bases and V 7 bases, and 19 bases lay outside the gene matches.

This clone showed up just once. The rearrangement joins TRBV12-5 to TRBJ1-4, with TRBD1 identical over 10 bases. The CDR3 contains 14 residues. CDR1 and CDR2 (germline): LGHNT, FRNRAP. V shed 4 bases, J shed 7 bases, and the junction held 3 bases outside the gene matches. Here the CDR3 reads CASGSGQGGEKLFF. CDR3 DNA: TGTGCTAGTGGTTCCGGACAGGGGGGTGAAAAACTGTTTTTT.

This clone showed up just a few times. Written as DNA, the CDR3 is TGTGCCAGCAGCGCCGCCCTCGCTAGCGGACAAGAGACCCAGTACTTC. Translated, it gives CASSAALASGQETQYF. V is TRBV9 and J is TRBJ2-5, with 7 bases identical to TRBD2. This CDR3 is built from 16 residues. Trimming at V came to 3 bases and at J to 2 bases, leaving 10 bases not matched to a gene. The germline CDR1 and CDR2 sequences are SGDLS and YYNGEE.

J is TRBJ2-5 and V is TRBV12-3 or TRBV12-4; D call uncertain. V shed 2 bases and J shed 3 bases, with 7 bases lying between them. CDR3 length: 13 residues. CDR3 region: CASSLYREETQYF. The CDR3 nucleotides are TGTGCCAGCAGTTTATACCGCGAAGAGACCCAGTACTTC.